This T cell receptor beta chain is drawn from a study of early T cells in non-severe SARS-CoV-2 infection. Germline V gene sequence: CDR1 SNHLY, CDR2 FYNNEI. The CDR3 is made up of 14 amino acids. The V gene lost 7 bases and the J gene lost 0 bases, with 11 bases spanning the gap. TCRdb itself ran the 5' RACE reads through MiXCR, one entry per CDR3 protein. The table lists some 34,000 distinct CDR3 sequences, 7% to 7.5% of them singletons. The chain is built from TRBV2 and TRBJ2-3; weak D call: TRBD1 (5 bases). The sequencing used whole blood, collected at baseline. This receptor was obtained from an adult who was a healthcare worker with PCR-confirmed SARS-CoV-2 infection or an uninfected control (not recorded which). CDR3 sequence reads: CASILTASTDTQYF. CDR3 coding DNA: TGTGCCAGCATCCTGACAGCCAGCACAGATACGCAGTATTTT.